Only a few counts were recorded for the clone carrying this T cell receptor (beta chain). The data belong to a study of blood T cells in healthy people across ages. The authors ran a second PCR of about 7 to 11 cycles using a sample-barcoded 5' primer and a J-beta primer mix. TCRdb ran MiXCR on the 5' RACE reads and lists one entry per CDR3 protein. Here the sample spans over 500,000 distinct CDR3 sequences, about a quarter being singletons. A further study also used this sample, focusing on T cells of mothers and their children. That paper notes: For unrelated pairs as for related ones, thymic selection shapes TCR recombination output similarly.

The receptor was derived from a boy between 2 and 10 years old in good health. Sequenced: blood.

CDR3 sequence reads: CASSSPGLAGGPLETQYF. The CDR3 coding sequence is TGTGCCAGCAGTTCCCCGGGACTAGCGGGGGGGCCGCTAGAGACCCAGTACTTC. The chain employs TRBV12-3 or TRBV12-4 and TRBJ2-7; 16 positions match TRBD2. The J call could be wrong; TRBJ2-5 is a better fit for the DNA end. This CDR3 has 18 amino acids.